This TCR beta chain was sequenced during a study of shared clonotypes between healthy human individuals. Study details: Researchers drew samples from a couple of women and a few men aged 18 to 49.

The assay was immunoSEQ multiplex PCR, and TCRdb's table has in-frame clones only and misses some. The sample has roughly 2.2 million clones; 85% to 95% are singletons. Study findings and constraints: Between a handful of donors, naive CD4 clonotypes were shared at a level of about 5%.

As regards this clone: Antigen specificity is unknown.

V gave up 3 bases and J gave up 1 base, with 10 bases separating them. This CDR3 region has 15 residues. Looked up from germline, CDR1 is ENHRY and CDR2 is SYGVKD. The origin of this receptor is a man between 18 and 35 years old in good health. Some clones in this sample may be carry-over from other donors' samples. The chain joins TRBV10-3 to TRBJ2-1; the D gene is possibly TRBD1 (5 bases). The sequenced material came from naive CD4+ T cells from PBMCs. The sample's subset: CD45RA+ positively selected. CDR3 nucleotides: TGTGCCATCAGTGAAACCCAGGGATCCTACAATGAGCAGTTCTTC. This gives the protein CAISETQGSYNEQFF.